This T cell receptor beta chain was obtained from a study of monozygotic twins with inflammatory bowel disease. Overall study results and limits: Immunosuppressive treatment differences may have increased patient repertoire variability.

This CDR3 contains 14 residues. Germline V CDR1 and CDR2: MNHNS, SASEGT. Note on this clonotype: Its target is unknown.

For each CDR3 protein, TCRdb gives one entry from its re-call of the 5' RACE reads, without DNA. The repertoire table contains 150,000 to 200,000 distinct CDR3 sequences. The sequenced material came from blood. This TCR was sampled from a human donor with ulcerative colitis or Crohn's disease, or a healthy co-twin of an affected twin (not recorded which). The genes are TRBV6-1 and TRBJ2-7; the D gene TCRdb calls, TRBD2, cannot be checked with no DNA. The CDR3 sequence is CASKALGATYEQYF.